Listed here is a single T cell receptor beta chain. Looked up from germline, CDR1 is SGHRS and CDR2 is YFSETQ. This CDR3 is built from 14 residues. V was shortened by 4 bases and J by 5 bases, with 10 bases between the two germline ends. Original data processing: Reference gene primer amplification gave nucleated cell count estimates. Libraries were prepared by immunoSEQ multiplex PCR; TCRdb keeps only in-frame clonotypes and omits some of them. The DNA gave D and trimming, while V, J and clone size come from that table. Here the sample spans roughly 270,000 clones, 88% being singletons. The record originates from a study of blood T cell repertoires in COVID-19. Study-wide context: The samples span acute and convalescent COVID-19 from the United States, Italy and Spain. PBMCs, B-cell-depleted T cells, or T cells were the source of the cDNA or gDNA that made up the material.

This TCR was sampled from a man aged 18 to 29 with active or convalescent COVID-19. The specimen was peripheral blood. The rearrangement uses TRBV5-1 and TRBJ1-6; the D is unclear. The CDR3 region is CASSNRVDNSPLHF. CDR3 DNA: TGCGCCAGCAGCAACCGGGTCGATAATTCACCCCTCCACTTT.